The 30 T cell receptor beta chains below come from one sample, sequenced in a study of blood T cell repertoires in COVID-19. Produced via immunoSEQ multiplex PCR; TCRdb's table is partial and in-frame only. The sample carries around 250,000 clones, about 82% recorded once. What was sequenced was PBMCs or T cells enriched from blood (not recorded which). The receptor set was obtained from a woman aged 50 to 65 with acute COVID-19.

V and J are TRBV7-9 and TRBJ1-4, with TRBD1 identical over 7 bases. J was trimmed by 0 bases and V by 4 bases; bases with no gene match: 2. The CDR3 totals 15 residues. The germline V gene encodes CDR1 SEHNR and CDR2 FQNEAQ (reference sequence). CDR3 in amino acids: CASSSGTATNEKLFF. CDR3 nucleotide sequence: TGTGCCAGCAGCTCCGGGACAGCAACTAATGAAAAACTGTTTTTT.

This clone appeared a few times. The CDR3 protein is CASSIVAGGGTEAFF. The CDR3 DNA reads TGTGCCAGTAGTATAGTAGCAGGGGGTGGCACTGAAGCTTTCTTT. The chain couples TRBV19 to TRBJ1-1; 7 bases are a match to TRBD1. Germline loops: CDR1 LNHDA, CDR2 SQIVND (reference sequence). CDR3 size: 15 residues. With 1 base clipped from V and 4 bases from J, the junction kept 6 bases outside the gene matches.

The gene calls are TRBV5-5 and TRBJ2-7, with D possibly matching TRBD2 (6 bases). The CDR3 has 14 amino acids. V was pared by 0 bases and J by 2 bases, with 9 bases between. Germline-derived CDR1 and CDR2 are SGHKS and YYEKEE (reference sequence). For the CDR3, the DNA is TGTGCCAGCAGCTTGGATCCGGGGGCCTACGAGCAGTACTTC. Its protein is CASSLDPGAYEQYF.

The chain joins TRBV10-3 to TRBJ1-4, with D possibly being TRBD1 (5 bases). V shed 8 bases and J shed 4 bases, with 11 bases lying between them. Per germline, CDR1 ENHRY and CDR2 SYGVKD. The length of the CDR3 is 13 residues. The CDR3 loop is CAIAQGLNEKLFF. The CDR3 DNA follows: TGTGCCATCGCCCAGGGCCTTAATGAAAAACTGTTTTTT.

The V call is TRBV4-3, the J call TRBJ1-2; D not resolved. CDR1 and CDR2 from the germline V gene are LGHNA and YSLEER. V dropped 0 bases and J dropped 6 bases, with 14 bases sitting between them. The CDR3 is 15 amino acids. CDR3 in amino acids: CASSQEAARGHGYTF. DNA of the CDR3: TGCGCCAGCAGCCAAGAGGCAGCACGAGGGCATGGCTACACCTTC.

The chain uses TRBV5-4 and TRBJ1-2, with unresolved D. Germline assignment: CDR1 SGHNT and CDR2 YYREEE (reference sequence). This CDR3 has 14 amino acids. V lost 0 bases and J 0 bases, leaving 6 bases between the germline ends. The CDR3 reads CASSLASSNYGYTF. The CDR3 DNA follows: TGTGCCAGCAGCTTGGCCAGTTCTAACTATGGCTACACCTTC. The full variable domain, its missing parts supplied by reference TRBV5-4 and TRBJ1-2, is ETGVTQSPTHLIKTRGQQVTLRCSSQSGHNTVSWYQQALGQGPQFIFQYYREEENGRGNFPPRFSGLQFPNYSSELNVNALELDDSALYLCASSLASSNYGYTFGSGTRLTVV.

DNA of the CDR3: TGTGCCTGGAGAGCGGGGGTAAGTGGCTACACCTTC. It yields the protein CAWRAGVSGYTF. The V gene is TRBV30, the J gene TRBJ1-2; D perhaps matches TRBD1 (5 bases). Trimming removed 3 bases from V and 7 bases from J, with 12 bases in between. The CDR3 contains 12 residues. Looked up from germline, CDR1 is GTSNPN and CDR2 is SVGIG (reference sequence).

The chain joins TRBV7-2 to TRBJ1-2, with D possibly TRBD1 on 5 matching bases. Germline CDR1 reads SGHTA; CDR2 reads FQGNSA. This CDR3 contains 14 residues. V was cut by 0 bases and J by 3 bases, with 8 bases left in between. Written as DNA, the CDR3 is TGTGCCAGCAGCTTAGCGACGGGGGACTATGGCTACACCTTC. This encodes CASSLATGDYGYTF.

Details on this clone: The junction does not match germline at one end; this may be a read error. CDR3 protein: CASSPETGVKTEAFF. CDR3 nucleotide sequence: TGTGCCAGCAGTCCTGAGACAGGGGTGAAAACTGAAGCTTTCTTT. This chain uses TRBV27 with TRBJ1-1, with 8 bases aligning to TRBD1. The CDR3 totals 15 residues. Germline V gene sequence: CDR1 MNHEY, CDR2 SMNVEV (reference sequence).

The chain joins TRBV2 to TRBJ1-1, with D unclear. This CDR3 comprises 14 residues. Between the trimmed V and J ends, which lost 5 bases and 1 base, there was a span of 11 bases. Germline values: CDR1 SNHLY, CDR2 FYNNEI. CDR3 sequence reads: CASSPRPGNTEAFF. Here the CDR3 DNA reads TGTGCCAGCAGTCCCCGGCCAGGGAACACTGAAGCTTTCTTT.

The chain is built from TRBV7-3 and TRBJ2-5, with D uncertain. The CDR3 has 13 amino acids. Trimming left V 1 base short and J 3 bases short, with 6 bases between. CDR1 is SGHTA and CDR2 is FQGTGA in the germline V gene. As DNA, the CDR3 is TGTGCCAGCAGCTTAAATCAAAAAGAGACCCAGTACTTC. It translates to CASSLNQKETQYF.

This clone was found once. The gene calls are TRBV18 and TRBJ1-2, with unresolved D. V lost 0 bases and J lost 4, with 9 bases in between. CDR1 and CDR2 (germline): KGHSH, LQKENI. This CDR3 is built from 14 residues. DNA of the CDR3: TGTGCCAGCTCACCACCGGTTACGAGCTATGGCTACACCTTC. This translates into CASSPPVTSYGYTF.

This chain connects TRBV6-6 to TRBJ1-1; D is ambiguous. The ends were cut back, 8 bases at V and 0 bases at J, with 13 bases in the middle. There are 14 residues in the CDR3. Germline V gene data show CDR1 as MNHNY and CDR2 as SVGAGI (reference sequence). In DNA, the CDR3 is TGTGCCAGCTCCCAACAGCAGATGAACACTGAAGCTTTCTTT. Translation gives CASSQQQMNTEAFF.

The genes are TRBV9 and TRBJ2-3; 12 positions agree with TRBD1. CDR3 length: 18 residues. V gave up 0 bases and J gave up 0 bases; unmatched junction bases: 5. CDR1 and CDR2 (germline): SGDLS, YYNGEE. The CDR3 protein is CASSVVGQGARSTDTQYF. DNA for the CDR3: TGTGCCAGCAGCGTAGTGGGACAGGGGGCGCGAAGCACAGATACGCAGTATTTT.

The chain couples TRBV12-5 to TRBJ1-4, with 9 nucleotides matching TRBD1. This CDR3 comprises 14 residues. CDR1 LGHNT and CDR2 FRNRAP come from the germline V gene. Unmatched junction bases numbered 3, after V lost 4 bases and J lost 6 bases. The CDR3 spells CASGSGQGYEKLFF. For the CDR3, the DNA is TGTGCTAGTGGTTCGGGACAGGGATATGAAAAACTGTTTTTT.

This chain links TRBV13 with TRBJ1-1; possibly TRBD1 for D (6 bases). V was cut by 0 bases and J by 2 bases, with 19 bases left in between. This CDR3 region has 18 residues. In germline, CDR1 is PRHDT, CDR2 FYEKMQ (reference sequence). CDR3 sequence reads: CASSLGYRDGGANTEAFF. CDR3 coding DNA: TGTGCCAGCAGCTTAGGCTACAGGGATGGGGGGGCTAACACTGAAGCTTTCTTT.

V usage is TRBV9 and J usage is TRBJ1-1; D possibly corresponds to TRBD1 (5 bases). The CDR3 extends over 15 amino acids. Trimming shortened V by 3 bases and J by 3 bases, and 15 bases separated the two germline ends. Germline loops: CDR1 SGDLS, CDR2 YYNGEE. CDR3 protein: CASSGNTVGDTEAFF. The CDR3 DNA follows: TGTGCCAGCAGCGGAAACACCGTAGGGGACACTGAAGCTTTCTTT.

The chain is built from TRBV19 and TRBJ2-1, with TRBD2 matching over 11 bases. CDR3 length: 17 residues. CDR1 and CDR2 from the germline V gene are LNHDA and SQIVND (reference sequence). With 2 bases clipped from V and 0 bases from J, the junction kept 3 bases outside the gene matches. Here the CDR3 reads CASSIRTSGSSYNEQFF. The CDR3 DNA reads TGTGCCAGTAGTATACGGACTAGCGGGTCCTCCTACAATGAGCAGTTCTTC.

The chain uses TRBV29-1 and TRBJ1-3; TRBD1 matches at 10 bases. The CDR3 loop spans 13 amino acids. V lost 7 bases, J lost 4 bases, and 4 bases stayed unmatched. The germline V gene has CDR1 SQVTM and CDR2 ANQGSEA. The CDR3 bases are TGCAGCGCCGGGACAGGGGCCGGAAACACCATATATTTT. Translation: CSAGTGAGNTIYF.

DNA for the CDR3: TGTGCCAGCAGTTCCACCGGGACAGAGCTTAACTATGGCTACACCTTC. Its translation: CASSSTGTELNYGYTF. The V gene is TRBV27, the J gene TRBJ1-2, with 7 bases aligning to TRBD1. J gave up 1 base and V 4 bases, and 9 bases lay outside the gene matches. Germline lookup yields CDR1 MNHEY and CDR2 SMNVEV (reference sequence). This CDR3 is 16 amino acids long.

The CDR3 region is CASSPGTVNNYGYTF. The CDR3 region has the DNA TGCGCCAGCAGCCCAGGGACAGTGAATAACTATGGCTACACCTTC. The chain recombines TRBV5-1 with TRBJ1-2; 7 bases map to TRBD1. Germline CDR1 and CDR2: SGHRS and YFSETQ. The J segment lost 1 base and the V segment lost 4 bases, leaving 7 bases of the junction unmatched. This CDR3 region has 15 residues. The full variable domain, in which reference TRBV5-1 and TRBJ1-2 provide the parts outside the CDR3, is KAGVTQTPRYLIKTRGQQVTLSCSPISGHRSVSWYQQTPGQGLQFLFEYFSETQRNKGNFPGRFSGRQFSNSRSEMNVSTLELGDSALYLCASSPGTVNNYGYTFGSGTRLTVV.

Here the CDR3 reads CASSLMAANTEAFF. The CDR3 DNA reads TGTGCCAGCAGCTTAATGGCGGCGAACACTGAAGCTTTCTTT. The gene calls are TRBV7-2 and TRBJ1-1; the D is unclear. V was trimmed by 2 bases and J by 1 base, leaving 8 bases between them. There are 14 residues in the CDR3. Germline V gives CDR1 SGHTA, CDR2 FQGNSA. The full variable domain, completed using reference TRBV7-2 and TRBJ1-1, is GAGVSQSPSNKVTEKGKDVELRCDPISGHTALYWYRQSLGQGLEFLIYFQGNSAPDKSGLPSDRFSAERTGGSVSTLTIQRTQQEDSAVYLCASSLMAANTEAFFGQGTRLTVV.

The chain uses TRBV6-1 and TRBJ1-1; D ambiguous. Trimming stripped 1 base from V and 0 bases from J, with 9 bases between. There are 15 residues in the CDR3. Germline loops: CDR1 MNHNS, CDR2 SASEGT. CDR3 sequence: CASSEVAGMNTEAFF. The CDR3 nucleotides are TGTGCCAGCAGTGAAGTTGCGGGAATGAACACTGAAGCTTTCTTT.

V is TRBV5-1 and J is TRBJ2-1, with 7 positions matching TRBD1. Germline values: CDR1 SGHRS, CDR2 YFSETQ. The CDR3 runs 14 residues. The V gene end was trimmed by 4 bases and the J gene end by 14 bases; junction bases not matched to a gene: 15. CDR3 in amino acids: CASSDYRDSLSKFF. As DNA, the CDR3 is TGCGCCAGCAGCGATTACCGGGACAGCCTTTCAAAGTTCTTC.

The rearrangement links TRBV12-3 or TRBV12-4 to TRBJ1-4; D uncertain. This CDR3 contains 13 residues. Trimming cost V 5 bases and J 4 bases, with 8 bases left between them. CDR3 region: CASSGRYNEKLFF. CDR3 in DNA: TGTGCCAGCAGTGGCAGATATAATGAAAAACTGTTTTTT.

The genes are TRBV7-3 and TRBJ2-3, with 15 bases that match TRBD2. The germline gives CDR1 SGHTA, CDR2 FQGTGA. The CDR3 extends over 17 amino acids. V shed 6 bases, J shed 3 bases, and the junction held 7 bases outside the gene matches. The CDR3 reads CASSMGTSGGRTDTQYF. As DNA, the CDR3 is TGTGCCAGCAGTATGGGGACTAGCGGGGGGAGGACAGATACGCAGTATTTT.

The rearrangement uses TRBV20-1 and TRBJ1-1; possible D gene TRBD1, 6 bases. The V end was cut by 3 bases, the J end by 10 bases, with 18 bases between. The CDR3 is 13 residues long. Germline V gene sequence: CDR1 DFQATT, CDR2 SNEGSKA (reference sequence). The CDR3 spells CSASVPGGFTAFF. CDR3 nucleotide sequence: TGCAGTGCTAGTGTCCCGGGGGGCTTTACAGCTTTCTTT.

The V gene is TRBV6-5, the J gene TRBJ2-7, with D possibly matching TRBD1 (6 bases). The germline V gene encodes CDR1 MNHEY and CDR2 SVGAGI. Trimming stripped 1 base from V and 7 bases from J, with 14 bases between. The CDR3 extends over 14 amino acids. The CDR3 protein is CASSYLQGTKEQYF. The CDR3 coding sequence is TGTGCCAGCAGTTACTTGCAGGGGACGAAAGAGCAGTACTTC.

The chain employs TRBV5-1 and TRBJ1-2, with 11 bases aligning to TRBD1. Germline lookup yields CDR1 SGHRS and CDR2 YFSETQ. The CDR3 covers 15 residues. The ends lost 2 bases at V and 4 bases at J; junction bases unmatched: 4. The CDR3 loop is CASSLRTGGGYGYTF. CDR3 DNA sequence: TGCGCCAGCAGCTTACGGACAGGGGGCGGCTATGGCTACACCTTC.

This chain links TRBV19 with TRBJ1-2; the match to TRBD1 covers 7 bases. CDR1 is LNHDA and CDR2 is SQIVND in the germline V gene (reference sequence). CDR3 length equals 13 residues. V gave up 7 bases and J gave up 8 bases; unmatched junction bases: 10. CDR3 coding DNA: TGTGCCAGTACCCCTACAGGGGCTGAAGGCTACACCTTC. It is translated as CASTPTGAEGYTF.